The entry below gives a single T cell receptor beta chain sequence along with its context. This sample is drawn from a study of blood T cells in healthy people across ages. Study as a whole: Through template switching, about one barcoded beta molecule was captured per two T cells, as measured in model experiments.

The ends were cut back, 4 bases at V and 2 bases at J, with 10 bases in the middle. This CDR3 region has 14 residues. In germline, CDR1 is SGHKS, CDR2 YYEKEE (reference sequence). Together with a sample-barcoded 5' primer, a J-beta primer mix was included in a second PCR lasting about 6 to 11 cycles. Each TCR beta cDNA got a 12-nucleotide random molecular identifier. Each CDR3 protein is one row after TCRdb ran MiXCR on the 5' RACE reads. The sample includes 1.5 million to 1.8 million distinct CDR3 sequences, roughly two fifths of them seen just once. The sequencing sample was made of blood. This receptor was taken from a woman aged 18 to 35 in good health. V is TRBV5-5 and J is TRBJ2-1; D gene uncertain. This chain's CDR3 is CASSVAAPYNEQFF. Written as DNA, the CDR3 is TGTGCCAGCAGCGTGGCAGCGCCCTACAATGAGCAGTTCTTC.